This T cell receptor beta chain is drawn from a study of human T cells and chemical hapten exposure. The wider study: Patch tests delivered 0.01% DPC to the upper back and were evaluated at 6 days. From small differences in pooled library volume came most of the variation in per-sample TCR yields.

Time point: patch test 1, 2 weeks after DPC sensitization. Sample treatment: therapeutic diphenylcyclopropenone sensitization with weekly scalp DPC. The CDR3 consists of 13 residues. Deletions cut 6 bases from V and 6 bases from J, with 14 bases between. TCRdb processed the RACE reads anew with MiXCR; each CDR3 protein has one entry. The sample contains more than 65,000 distinct CDR3 sequences, 10% of which appear only once. This clonotype was picked up a small number of times. V gene TRBV12-3 or TRBV12-4 combines with J gene TRBJ1-1, with D uncertain. This specimen was whole blood, taken in connection with sensitization to the hapten diphenylcyclopropenone (DPC). The sequence was obtained from a woman aged 45 to 65 with alopecia areata. Some clones in this sample may be carry-over from other donors' samples. CDR3 protein: CASSLVAGAEAFF. The CDR3 DNA reads as TGTGCCAGCAGCCTGGTCGCAGGAGCTGAAGCTTTCTTT.